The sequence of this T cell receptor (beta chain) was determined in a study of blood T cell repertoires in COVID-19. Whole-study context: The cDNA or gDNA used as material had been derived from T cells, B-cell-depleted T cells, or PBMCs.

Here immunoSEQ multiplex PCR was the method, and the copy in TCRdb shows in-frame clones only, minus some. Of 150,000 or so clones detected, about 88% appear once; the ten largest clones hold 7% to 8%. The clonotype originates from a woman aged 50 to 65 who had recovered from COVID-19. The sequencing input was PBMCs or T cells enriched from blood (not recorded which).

This chain's CDR3 is CSASLGQYNSPLHF. The DNA of the CDR3 is TGCAGTGCTAGTTTGGGACAATACAATTCACCCCTCCACTTT. The V call is TRBV20-1, the J call TRBJ1-6, with D perhaps matching TRBD1 (6 bases). The V end was cut by 3 bases, the J end by 7 bases, with 13 bases between. Looked up from germline, CDR1 is DFQATT and CDR2 is SNEGSKA (reference sequence). This CDR3 spans 14 amino acids.